This record covers a single T cell receptor (beta chain). The data were taken from a study of OX40 agonist ivuxolimab in advanced cancers. Germline V lookup: CDR1 SEHNR, CDR2 FQNEAQ (reference sequence). There are 15 residues in the CDR3. The germline V and J ends were trimmed by 1 base and 0 bases, with 4 bases remaining between them. Assay: immunoSEQ multiplex PCR; the TCRdb copy retains only in-frame clones and omits some. The sample lists 81,000 or so clones; under 95% were seen once. The source material was CD4+ or CD8+ T cells sorted from blood, sampled in a trial of the OX40 agonist ivuxolimab. This TCR derives from an adult with an advanced solid tumor such as melanoma, head and neck, liver or kidney cancer. The chain employs TRBV7-9 and TRBJ1-6; the D is unclear. CDR3 amino acids: CASSLVLSYNSPLHF. In DNA form, the CDR3 reads TGTGCCAGCAGCTTAGTCCTCTCCTATAATTCACCCCTCCACTTT.